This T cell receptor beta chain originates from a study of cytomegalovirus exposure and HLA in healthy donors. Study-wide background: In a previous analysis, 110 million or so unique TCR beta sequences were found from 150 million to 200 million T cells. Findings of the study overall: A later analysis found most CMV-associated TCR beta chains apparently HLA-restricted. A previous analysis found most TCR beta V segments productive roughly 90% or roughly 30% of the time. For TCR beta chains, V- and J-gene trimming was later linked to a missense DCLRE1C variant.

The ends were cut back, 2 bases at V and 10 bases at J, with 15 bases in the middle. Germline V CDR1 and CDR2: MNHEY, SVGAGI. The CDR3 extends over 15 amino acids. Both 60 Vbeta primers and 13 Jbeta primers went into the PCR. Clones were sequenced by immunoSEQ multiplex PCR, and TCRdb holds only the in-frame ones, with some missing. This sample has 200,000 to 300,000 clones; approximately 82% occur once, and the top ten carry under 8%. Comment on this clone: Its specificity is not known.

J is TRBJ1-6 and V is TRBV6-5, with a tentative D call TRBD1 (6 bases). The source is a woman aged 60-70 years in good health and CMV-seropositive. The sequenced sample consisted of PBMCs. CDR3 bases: TGTGCCAGCAGTTACGCTCACAGGGTTAACTCACCCCTCCACTTT. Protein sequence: CASSYAHRVNSPLHF.